The clone carrying this T cell receptor beta chain has a single count. Its specificity is unknown. These data originate in a study of cytomegalovirus exposure and HLA in healthy donors. Study observations and caveats: TCR sequences were mostly rare, though some public TCRs occurred in many donors. 164 TCR beta chains were listed as cytomegalovirus-associated.

Losses at the gene ends were 5 bases for V and 0 bases for J; bases not matched to a gene: 7. The CDR3 extends over 15 amino acids. CDR1 and CDR2 (germline): SGHTA, FQGNSA. Among the 120 subjects of the validation cohort, separate from the 666-subject first cohort, were the donors. Profiled with immunoSEQ multiplex PCR; TCRdb holds only in-frame clones, not every one. This sample has roughly 330,000 clones, with roughly nine tenths found just once. The sequence came from a woman in her 30s in good health and CMV-seropositive. Sequenced input: PBMCs. The V gene is TRBV7-2, the J gene TRBJ2-7; TRBD1 matches 7 bases. CDR3 amino acids: CASSRVGTDSYEQYF. The CDR3 DNA sequence: TGTGCCAGCAGCCGAGTGGGGACAGACTCCTACGAGCAGTACTTC.